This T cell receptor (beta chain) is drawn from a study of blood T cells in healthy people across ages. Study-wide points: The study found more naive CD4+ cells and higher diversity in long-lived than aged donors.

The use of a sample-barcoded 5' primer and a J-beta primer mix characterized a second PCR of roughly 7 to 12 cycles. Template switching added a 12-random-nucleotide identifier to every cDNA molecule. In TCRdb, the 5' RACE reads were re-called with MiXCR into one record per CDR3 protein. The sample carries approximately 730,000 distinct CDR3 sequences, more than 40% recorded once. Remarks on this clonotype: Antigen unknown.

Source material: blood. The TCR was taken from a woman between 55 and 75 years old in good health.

CDR3 in DNA: TGTGCCATCAGTGTAACAAGTTCACCCCTCCACTTT. This gives the protein CAISVTSSPLHF. The rearrangement joins TRBV10-3 to TRBJ1-6, with D uncertain. The CDR3 spans 12 residues. With 4 bases removed from V and 9 bases from J, the gap between germline ends came to 7 bases. The germline V gene has CDR1 ENHRY and CDR2 SYGVKD.